The 32 T cell receptor beta chains in this list originate from one sample, sequenced in a study of cytotoxic CD8 clonotypes in ibrutinib-treated CLL. Some clones are missing from TCRdb's copy, which holds only in-frame ones; the method was immunoSEQ multiplex PCR. The sample includes 150,000 to 200,000 clones, around nine tenths of them seen just once. The starting material was PBMCs, obtained at disease progression, from a patient treated with ibrutinib. These receptors all come from a human donor with chronic lymphocytic leukemia.

As to this clone: Relative to the germline gene, one junction end is altered; a read error may explain this. The CDR3 region has the DNA TGTGCCAGCAGCTTAGTTGGGAACGCTGAAGCTTTCTTT. This encodes CASSLVGNAEAFF. The rearrangement joins TRBV7-9 to TRBJ1-1; D ambiguous. The CDR3 length is 13 residues. Germline assignment: CDR1 SEHNR and CDR2 FQNEAQ (reference sequence).

The rearrangement joins TRBV6-5 to TRBJ1-2, with 7 bases lining up with TRBD1. Unmatched junction bases numbered 1, after V lost 4 bases and J lost 2 bases. The CDR3 extends over 13 amino acids. Germline values: CDR1 MNHEY, CDR2 SVGAGI. CDR3 in DNA: TGTGCCAGCAGTTTACAGGGGAACTATGGCTACACCTTC. As protein: CASSLQGNYGYTF.

The chain couples TRBV7-6 to TRBJ1-4; D is ambiguous. Germline assignment: CDR1 SGHVS and CDR2 FNYEAQ. The V end was cut by 1 base, the J end by 8 bases, with 8 bases between. The CDR3 covers 13 residues. The CDR3 coding sequence is TGTGCCAGCAGCTTAGTTGGCGGGGAAAAACTGTTTTTT. Protein product: CASSLVGGEKLFF.

The rearrangement links TRBV5-1 to TRBJ2-3; D tentatively fits TRBD1 or TRBD2 (5 bases each). In germline, CDR1 is SGHRS, CDR2 YFSETQ. This CDR3 comprises 14 residues. V was cut by 2 bases and J by 1 base, with 8 bases left in between. This CDR3 is CASSFSGRTDTQYF. CDR3 nucleotide sequence: TGCGCCAGCAGCTTCTCGGGGCGCACAGATACGCAGTATTTT.

The chain is built from TRBV28 and TRBJ1-1; D is undetermined. Per the germline V gene, CDR1 is MDHEN and CDR2 is SYDVKM. Trimming removed 7 bases from V and 2 bases from J, with 14 bases in between. CDR3 length equals 14 residues. The CDR3 sequence is CASKVSPENTEAFF. In DNA, the CDR3 is TGTGCCAGCAAGGTTTCTCCTGAAAACACTGAAGCTTTCTTT.

In this sample, this clone turned up a few times. The chain carries TRBV19 and TRBJ2-5; 9 bases agree with TRBD2. The CDR3 runs to 19 residues. The V gene's germline CDR1 is LNHDA and CDR2 SQIVND (reference sequence). J was trimmed by 4 bases and V by 6 bases; bases with no gene match: 21. The CDR3 nucleotides are TGTGCCAGTAGCATCTCCGGTAGCGGGGGCCCAGGGGATATAGAGACCCAGTACTTC. This sequence encodes CASSISGSGGPGDIETQYF.

V usage is TRBV9 and J usage is TRBJ1-4, with TRBD1 matching 7 bases. The CDR3 is 15 amino acids. From germline, CDR1 is SGDLS and CDR2 YYNGEE. With V trimmed by 4 bases and J by 4 bases, 7 bases remained unmatched. In nucleotides, the CDR3 is TGTGCCAGCAGCCGAACAGGGGCCGATAATGAAAAACTGTTTTTT. Its translation is CASSRTGADNEKLFF.

The V gene is TRBV7-8, the J gene TRBJ2-3; no firm D call. From germline, CDR1 is SGHVS and CDR2 FQNEAQ. The CDR3 is 13 amino acids. V was shortened by 1 base and J by 3 bases, with 5 bases between the two germline ends. The CDR3 region has the DNA TGTGCCAGCAGCTTAGGGGCAACAGATACGCAGTATTTT. This sequence encodes CASSLGATDTQYF.

The chain joins TRBV7-3 to TRBJ2-3; D ambiguous. The CDR3 is made up of 17 amino acids. V was cut by 3 bases and J by 1 base, with 17 bases left in between. In germline, CDR1 is SGHTA, CDR2 FQGTGA. The CDR3: CASSFNIMAARTDTQYF. The CDR3 DNA reads as TGTGCCAGCAGCTTTAACATTATGGCAGCCCGCACAGATACGCAGTATTTT.

The gene calls are TRBV7-9 and TRBJ1-2; the D is unclear. In germline, CDR1 is SEHNR, CDR2 FQNEAQ (reference sequence). Trimming removed 5 bases at V and 4 bases at J, with 11 bases between. CDR3 length: 13 residues. For the CDR3, the DNA is TGTGCCAGCAGCCTAGGGTGGGGCTATGGCTACACCTTC. Amino acid sequence: CASSLGWGYGYTF.

The chain combines TRBV6-6 with TRBJ1-2; D call uncertain. The CDR3 totals 16 residues. Trimming cost V 0 bases and J 3 bases, with 14 bases left between them. The germline V gene encodes CDR1 MNHNY and CDR2 SVGAGI (reference sequence). CDR3 in amino acids: CASSYSKGPDYYGYTF. The CDR3 DNA reads TGTGCCAGCAGTTACTCGAAAGGACCCGATTACTATGGCTACACCTTC.

On this clone: Because it lacks the conserved phenylalanine or tryptophan at the end, this CDR3 is likely a read error. The chain recombines TRBV6-5 with TRBJ2-7; 7 bases match TRBD2. V was clipped by 5 bases and J by 3 bases; unmatched bases: 10. The CDR3 covers 15 residues. CDR1 and CDR2 from the germline V gene are MNHEY and SVGAGI. The CDR3 sequence is CASSPPGLVFYEQYL. The DNA of the CDR3 is TGTGCCAGCAGTCCTCCCGGACTAGTGTTCTACGAGCAGTACCTC.

V gene TRBV7-6 combines with J gene TRBJ1-4, with D perhaps matching TRBD1 (6 bases). Germline CDR1 reads SGHVS; CDR2 reads FNYEAQ. The length of the CDR3 is 15 residues. V was clipped by 1 base and J by 6 bases, with 12 bases between them. The CDR3: CASSLGGGPDEKLFF. CDR3 sequence (DNA): TGTGCCAGCAGCTTAGGGGGGGGCCCGGATGAAAAACTGTTTTTT. Variable domain in full (rest from reference TRBV7-6 and TRBJ1-4): GAGVSQSPRYKVTKRGQDVALRCDPISGHVSLYWYRQALGQGPEFLTYFNYEAQQDKSGLPNDRFSAERPEGSISTLTIQRTEQRDSAMYRCASSLGGGPDEKLFFGSGTQLSVL.

The chain is built from TRBV28 and TRBJ2-7; 8 bases are shared with TRBD1. This CDR3 contains 15 residues. CDR1 is MDHEN and CDR2 is SYDVKM in the germline V gene. The J segment lost 3 bases and the V segment lost 6 bases, leaving 10 bases of the junction unmatched. The CDR3 nucleotides are TGTGCCAGCAGGGCGGGACAGGCGGGTCTCTACGAGCAGTACTTC. Its translation: CASRAGQAGLYEQYF.

The chain has TRBV29-1 and TRBJ1-3, with D unclear. The CDR3 sequence is 12 residues long. V shed 4 bases and J shed 2 bases, with 6 bases lying between them. CDR1 and CDR2 from the germline V gene are SQVTM and ANQGSEA. CDR3 sequence reads: CSVGWTGNTIYF. DNA of the CDR3: TGCAGCGTTGGATGGACTGGAAACACCATATATTTT.

This sequence joins TRBV6-5 and TRBJ1-4, with a tentative D call TRBD1 (5 bases). Germline CDR1 is MNHEY and CDR2 is SVGAGI. Trimming removed 0 bases at V and 4 bases at J, with 12 bases between. CDR3 length: 16 amino acids. CDR3 protein: CASSYSLRGLNEKLFF. For the CDR3, the DNA is TGTGCCAGCAGTTACTCGCTGAGGGGCCTTAATGAAAAACTGTTTTTT.

V is TRBV7-3 and J is TRBJ2-3, with TRBD2 identical over 8 bases. This CDR3 has 15 amino acids. Unmatched junction bases numbered 11, after V lost 9 bases and J lost 3 bases. The germline CDR1 and CDR2 sequences are SGHTA and FQGTGA. The CDR3 sequence: CASAPGRAGTDTQYF. CDR3 nucleotide sequence: TGTGCCAGTGCTCCCGGGAGGGCGGGGACAGATACGCAGTATTTT.

The chain links TRBV2 to TRBJ1-2; D not certain. The germline gives CDR1 SNHLY, CDR2 FYNNEI. V was clipped by 7 bases and J by 5 bases, with 14 bases between them. This CDR3 is 13 amino acids long. The CDR3 protein is CASTPDGPYGYTF. Here the CDR3 DNA reads TGTGCCAGCACCCCGGACGGCCCTTATGGCTACACCTTC.

This clone has only one observation. The gene calls are TRBV5-4 and TRBJ2-2; 12 positions agree with TRBD2. The germline V gene has CDR1 SGHNT and CDR2 YYREEE (reference sequence). CDR3 length: 16 residues. With 3 bases clipped from V and 3 bases from J, the junction kept 3 bases outside the gene matches. CDR3 loop: CASSSGLAGHTGELFF. As DNA, the CDR3 is TGTGCCAGCAGCTCCGGACTAGCGGGACACACCGGGGAGCTGTTTTTT. Full variable domain (rest looked up from reference TRBV5-4 and TRBJ2-2): ETGVTQSPTHLIKTRGQQVTLRCSSQSGHNTVSWYQQALGQGPQFIFQYYREEENGRGNFPPRFSGLQFPNYSSELNVNALELDDSALYLCASSSGLAGHTGELFFGEGSRLTVL.

This clone occurred once. In nucleotides, the CDR3 is TGTGCCAGCAGCGCCAAGTCAATGAACACTGAAGCTTTCTTT. As protein: CASSAKSMNTEAFF. The chain employs TRBV9 and TRBJ1-1, with D uncertain. Between the trimmed V and J ends, which lost 3 bases and 0 bases, there was a span of 9 bases. CDR3 size: 14 residues. CDR1 and CDR2 from the germline V gene are SGDLS and YYNGEE.

This chain joins TRBV11-2 and TRBJ2-7; 12 bases are a match to TRBD2. V was clipped by 6 bases and J by 7 bases; unmatched bases: 16. Germline V gene sequence: CDR1 SGHAT, CDR2 FQNNGV. The CDR3 is made up of 17 amino acids. The CDR3 DNA is TGTGCCAGCAGGCCCCTAGCGGGAGGGCCCAAATCCTCGGAGCAGTACTTC. As protein: CASRPLAGGPKSSEQYF. The variable domain in full, with the rest retrieved from reference TRBV11-2 and TRBJ2-7, is EAGVAQSPRYKIIEKRQSVAFWCNPISGHATLYWYQQILGQGPKLLIQFQNNGVVDDSQLPKDRFSAERLKGVDSTLKIQPAKLEDSAVYLCASRPLAGGPKSSEQYFGPGTRLTVT.

Comment on this clone: Mismatch with germline at one junction end may stem from a read error. CDR3 coding DNA: TGCAGTGCTGTTGATACGGGACAGATTTTT. Protein: CSAVDTGQIF. The chain carries TRBV20-1 and TRBJ1-4; 7 nucleotides line up with TRBD1. CDR1 is DFQATT, CDR2 SNEGSKA, per germline (reference sequence). This CDR3 contains 10 residues.

The rearrangement links TRBV11-1 to TRBJ2-7; 10 bases agree with TRBD2. V shed 5 bases, J shed 5 bases, and the junction held 9 bases outside the gene matches. The CDR3 is made up of 15 amino acids. CDR1 and CDR2 (germline): SGHAT, FQDESV (reference sequence). The CDR3: CASSRETSGIDEQYF. The CDR3 nucleotides are TGTGCCAGCAGCCGGGAAACTAGCGGGATTGACGAGCAGTACTTC.

This chain uses TRBV6-1 with TRBJ2-1, with 10 bases aligning to TRBD2. Germline V lookup: CDR1 MNHNS, CDR2 SASEGT. This CDR3 comprises 18 residues. J lost 6 bases, V lost 3 bases, and 14 bases had no gene match. The CDR3 region has the DNA TGTGCCAGCAGTGACCCTAGCGGGAGACATGTCAAAATCAATGAGCAGTTCTTC. Encoded protein: CASSDPSGRHVKINEQFF.

The chain uses TRBV30 and TRBJ1-5; possibly TRBD1 for D (5 bases). This CDR3 is 13 amino acids long. The germline CDR1 and CDR2 sequences are GTSNPN and SVGIG (reference sequence). Trimming cost V 3 bases and J 11 bases, with 17 bases left between them. The CDR3 loop reads CAWSARGGESQHF. CDR3 DNA: TGTGCCTGGAGCGCTCGGGGGGGGGAGTCCCAGCATTTT.

A remark on this clone: The same CDR3 arises from other DNA sequences in this sample as well. The chain has TRBV29-1 and TRBJ2-7; D gene uncertain. CDR3 length: 11 residues. From germline, CDR1 is SQVTM and CDR2 ANQGSEA. V lost 3 bases to trimming and J lost 1 base, with 4 bases between them. In nucleotides, the CDR3 is TGCAGCGTTGAGGGTTCCTACGAGCAGTACTTC. This translates into CSVEGSYEQYF.

V usage is TRBV9 and J usage is TRBJ1-5; D is unclear. V lost 2 bases and J 10 bases, leaving 16 bases between the germline ends. The CDR3 has 14 residues. CDR1 is SGDLS, CDR2 YYNGEE, per germline. CDR3 in DNA: TGTGCCAGCAGCGTCGGATCGGGCAAACGTCCCCAGCATTTT. Translating it yields CASSVGSGKRPQHF. Full variable domain (remainder filled in from reference TRBV9 and TRBJ1-5): DSGVTQTPKHLITATGQRVTLRCSPRSGDLSVYWYQQSLDQGLQFLIQYYNGEERAKGNILERFSAQQFPDLHSELNLSSLELGDSALYFCASSVGSGKRPQHFGDGTRLSIL.

The chain combines TRBV4-2 with TRBJ2-6; D remains unclear. V lost 0 bases, J lost 0 bases, and 6 bases lay in between. The V gene's germline CDR1 is LGHNA and CDR2 YNFKEQ. The CDR3 is 16 amino acids. CDR3 DNA sequence: TGTGCCAGCAGCCAAGATATGAGCTCTGGGGCCAACGTCCTGACTTTC. Encoded protein: CASSQDMSSGANVLTF.

V usage is TRBV7-6 and J usage is TRBJ1-1; D unclear. The CDR3 sequence is 14 residues long. CDR1 is SGHVS and CDR2 is FNYEAQ in the germline V gene. Trimming removed 0 bases from V and 1 base from J, with 6 bases in between. The CDR3 here is CASSLAGRNTEAFF. CDR3 DNA: TGTGCCAGCAGCTTAGCGGGGAGGAACACTGAAGCTTTCTTT. The variable domain in full, completed from reference TRBV7-6 and TRBJ1-1, reads GAGVSQSPRYKVTKRGQDVALRCDPISGHVSLYWYRQALGQGPEFLTYFNYEAQQDKSGLPNDRFSAERPEGSISTLTIQRTEQRDSAMYRCASSLAGRNTEAFFGQGTRLTVV.

In its sample, this clone was seen once. J is TRBJ1-1 and V is TRBV7-3, with D unclear. The CDR3 is made up of 13 amino acids. CDR1 is SGHTA and CDR2 is FQGTGA in the germline V gene. Trimming took 10 bases from V and 1 from J, leaving 13 bases between them. Here the CDR3 DNA reads TGTGCCACCTCGTTGGGCCCGAACACTGAAGCTTTCTTT. This translates into CATSLGPNTEAFF.

The genes are TRBV9 and TRBJ2-5; 11 bases line up with TRBD2. In germline, CDR1 is SGDLS, CDR2 YYNGEE. This CDR3 spans 16 amino acids. V trimming: 0 bases; J trimming: 5 bases; junction bases outside the gene matches: 6. This CDR3 is CASSVELAGGRETQYF. In DNA form, the CDR3 reads TGTGCCAGCAGCGTAGAGCTAGCGGGAGGACGGGAGACCCAGTACTTC.

The chain has TRBV11-3 and TRBJ2-1; the D gene is possibly TRBD2 (5 bases). This CDR3 is built from 13 residues. V was shortened by 1 base and J by 8 bases, with 9 bases between the two germline ends. Germline CDR1 and CDR2: SGHNT and YENEEA. The CDR3 spells CASSLARGHEQFF. CDR3 nucleotide sequence: TGTGCCAGCAGCTTAGCTCGAGGGCATGAGCAGTTCTTC.